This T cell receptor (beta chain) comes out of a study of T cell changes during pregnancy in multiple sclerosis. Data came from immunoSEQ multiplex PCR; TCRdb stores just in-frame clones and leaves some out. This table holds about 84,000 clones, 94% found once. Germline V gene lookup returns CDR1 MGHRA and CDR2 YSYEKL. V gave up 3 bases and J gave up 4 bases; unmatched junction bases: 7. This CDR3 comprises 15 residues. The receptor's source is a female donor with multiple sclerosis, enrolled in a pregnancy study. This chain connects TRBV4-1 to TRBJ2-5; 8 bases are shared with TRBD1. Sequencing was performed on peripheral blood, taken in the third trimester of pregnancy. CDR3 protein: CASSQEQGDRETQYF. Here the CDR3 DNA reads TGCGCCAGCAGCCAGGAACAGGGGGATAGAGAGACCCAGTACTTC.